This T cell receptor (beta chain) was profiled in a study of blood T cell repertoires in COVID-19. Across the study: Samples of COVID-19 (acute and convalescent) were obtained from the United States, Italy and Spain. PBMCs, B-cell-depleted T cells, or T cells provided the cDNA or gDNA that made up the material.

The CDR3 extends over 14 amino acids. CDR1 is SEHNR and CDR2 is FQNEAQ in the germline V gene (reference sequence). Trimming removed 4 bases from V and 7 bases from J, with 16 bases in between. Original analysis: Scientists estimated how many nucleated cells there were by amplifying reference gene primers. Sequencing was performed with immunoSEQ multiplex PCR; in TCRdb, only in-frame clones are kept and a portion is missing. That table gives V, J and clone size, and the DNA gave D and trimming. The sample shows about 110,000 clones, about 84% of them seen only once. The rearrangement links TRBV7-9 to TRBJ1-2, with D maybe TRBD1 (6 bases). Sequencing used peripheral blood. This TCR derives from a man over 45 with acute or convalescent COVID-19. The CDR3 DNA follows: TGTGCCAGCAGCTCCCGGGGGCCGGGGGGTGGCTACACCTTC. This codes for CASSSRGPGGGYTF.